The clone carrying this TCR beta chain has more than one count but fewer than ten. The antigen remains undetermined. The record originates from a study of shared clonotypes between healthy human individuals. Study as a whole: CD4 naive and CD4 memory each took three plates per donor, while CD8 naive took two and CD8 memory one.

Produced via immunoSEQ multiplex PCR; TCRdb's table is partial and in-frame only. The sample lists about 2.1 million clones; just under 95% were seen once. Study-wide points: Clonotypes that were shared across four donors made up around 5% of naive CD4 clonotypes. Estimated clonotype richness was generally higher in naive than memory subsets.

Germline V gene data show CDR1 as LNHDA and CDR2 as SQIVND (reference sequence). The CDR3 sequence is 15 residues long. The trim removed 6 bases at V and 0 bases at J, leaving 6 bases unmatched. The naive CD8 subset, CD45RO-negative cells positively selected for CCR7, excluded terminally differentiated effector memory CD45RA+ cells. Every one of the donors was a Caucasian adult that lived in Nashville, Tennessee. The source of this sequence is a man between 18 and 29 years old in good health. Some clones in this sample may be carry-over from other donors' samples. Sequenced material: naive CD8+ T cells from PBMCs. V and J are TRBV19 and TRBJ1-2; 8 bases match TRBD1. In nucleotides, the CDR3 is TGTGCCAGTAGACCAGGACAGGGCCCTAACTATGGCTACACCTTC. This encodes CASRPGQGPNYGYTF.